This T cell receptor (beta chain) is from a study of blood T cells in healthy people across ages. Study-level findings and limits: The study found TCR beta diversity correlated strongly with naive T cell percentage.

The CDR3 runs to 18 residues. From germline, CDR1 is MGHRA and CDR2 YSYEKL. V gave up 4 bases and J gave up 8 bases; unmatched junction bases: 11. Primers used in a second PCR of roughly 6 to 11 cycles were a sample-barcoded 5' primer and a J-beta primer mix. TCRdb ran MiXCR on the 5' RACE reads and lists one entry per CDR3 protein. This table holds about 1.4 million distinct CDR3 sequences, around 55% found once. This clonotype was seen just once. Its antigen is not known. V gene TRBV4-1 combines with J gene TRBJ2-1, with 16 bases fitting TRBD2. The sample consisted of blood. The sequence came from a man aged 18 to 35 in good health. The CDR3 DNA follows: TGCGCCAGCAGCCTTCCCGGGACTAGCGGGAGGGCTTTCCATGAGCAGTTCTTC. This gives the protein CASSLPGTSGRAFHEQFF.